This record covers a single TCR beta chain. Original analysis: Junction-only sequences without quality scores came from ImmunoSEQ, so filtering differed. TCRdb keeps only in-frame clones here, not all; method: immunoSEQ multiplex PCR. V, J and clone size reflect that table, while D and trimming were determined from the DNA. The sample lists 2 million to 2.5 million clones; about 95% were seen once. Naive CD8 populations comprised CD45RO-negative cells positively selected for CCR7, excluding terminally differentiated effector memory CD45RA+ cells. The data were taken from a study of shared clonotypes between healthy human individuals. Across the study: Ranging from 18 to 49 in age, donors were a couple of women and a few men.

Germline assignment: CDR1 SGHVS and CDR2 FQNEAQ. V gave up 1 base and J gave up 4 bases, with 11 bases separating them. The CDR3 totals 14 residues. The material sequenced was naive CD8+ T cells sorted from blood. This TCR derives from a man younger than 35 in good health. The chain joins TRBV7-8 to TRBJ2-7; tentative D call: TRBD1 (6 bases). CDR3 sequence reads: CASSLGYREYEQYF. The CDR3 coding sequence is TGTGCCAGCAGCTTAGGCTACAGGGAATACGAGCAGTACTTC.